Listed here are 6 T cell receptor beta chains from one sample, sequenced in a study of cytotoxic CD8 clonotypes in ibrutinib-treated CLL. The repertoire was sequenced with immunoSEQ multiplex PCR; TCRdb's copy has only in-frame clones and lacks some. The profile shows about 140,000 clones, 70% to 85% of them singletons. The source was PBMCs, collected after 12 months of ibrutinib treatment. The receptor set was obtained from a human donor with chronic lymphocytic leukemia.

The chain uses TRBV7-3 and TRBJ2-5; D may be TRBD2 (6 bases). Trimming left V 2 bases short and J 4 bases short, with 8 bases between. Germline V lookup: CDR1 SGHTA, CDR2 FQGTGA. There are 13 residues in the CDR3. CDR3 DNA: TGTGCCAGCAGCTTATGGGAGGCAGAGACCCAGTACTTC. Translation: CASSLWEAETQYF.

This clone appeared a single time. The rearrangement links TRBV7-4 to TRBJ1-5; D is ambiguous. Trimming took 2 bases from V and 6 from J, leaving 5 bases between them. From germline, CDR1 is SGHVT and CDR2 SQSDAQ. This CDR3 is built from 12 residues. CDR3 sequence (DNA): TGTGCCAGCAGCTTACACCTTCAGCCCCAGCATTTT. Translated: CASSLHLQPQHF. Drawing the rest from reference TRBV7-4 and TRBJ1-5, the complete variable domain is GAGVSQSPRYKVAKRGRDVALRCDSISGHVTLYWYRQTLGQGSEVLTYSQSDAQRDKSGRPSGRFSAERPERSVSTLKIQRTEQGDSAVYLCASSLHLQPQHFGDGTRLSIL.

About this clone itself: The same CDR3 arises from other DNA sequences in this sample as well. V usage is TRBV5-1 and J usage is TRBJ2-3, with 10 bases aligning to TRBD1. The CDR3 runs 15 residues. Trimming took 4 bases from V and 6 from J; bases not matched to a gene: 8. Germline lookup yields CDR1 SGHRS and CDR2 YFSETQ. The CDR3 sequence is CASSPAGQGRDTQYF. CDR3 bases: TGCGCCAGCAGCCCGGCGGGACAGGGGAGGGATACGCAGTATTTT. Full variable domain (rest looked up from reference TRBV5-1 and TRBJ2-3): KAGVTQTPRYLIKTRGQQVTLSCSPISGHRSVSWYQQTPGQGLQFLFEYFSETQRNKGNFPGRFSGRQFSNSRSEMNVSTLELGDSALYLCASSPAGQGRDTQYFGPGTRLTVL.

This clone was found once. V is TRBV27 and J is TRBJ1-2; D might be TRBD1 (6 bases). The CDR3 is 17 residues long. Germline assignment: CDR1 MNHEY and CDR2 SMNVEV (reference sequence). With 5 bases removed from V and 3 bases from J, the gap between germline ends came to 22 bases. The CDR3 reads CASSLLQPQGNDYGYTF. The CDR3 DNA sequence: TGTGCCAGCAGTCTATTACAACCACAGGGAAATGACTATGGCTACACCTTC.

Here the CDR3 DNA reads TGTGCCAGCAGCTTAGATCTGAACGGGGAGCTGTTTTTT. Amino acids: CASSLDLNGELFF. The chain combines TRBV7-9 with TRBJ2-2; D is unresolved. CDR3 length: 13 amino acids. V lost 1 base to trimming and J lost 7 bases, with 7 bases between them. The germline V gene encodes CDR1 SEHNR and CDR2 FQNEAQ (reference sequence).

The chain employs TRBV18 and TRBJ2-7; weak D call: TRBD2 (6 bases). V lost 0 bases and J lost 3, with 9 bases in between. CDR1 is KGHSH, CDR2 LQKENI, per germline. This CDR3 spans 14 amino acids. The CDR3 region has the DNA TGTGCCAGCTCACCACCTTGGGGGGACTACGAGCAGTACTTC. Translating gives CASSPPWGDYEQYF.